This T cell receptor (beta chain) stems from a study of OX40 agonist ivuxolimab in advanced cancers. Study-wide results and limits: The study observed clonal expansion of CD4+ and CD8+ blood T cells by week 6 at 0.1 to 3.0 mg/kg.

Concerning this clone: Its antigen remains unidentified.

With 5 bases removed from V and 0 bases from J, the gap between germline ends came to 8 bases. Germline V gene data show CDR1 as MGHRA and CDR2 as YSYEKL. CDR3 length: 14 residues. Profiling relied on immunoSEQ multiplex PCR, and the TCRdb table lists in-frame clones only, not all of them. This table holds about 83,000 clones, around 85% found once. This TCR was recovered from an adult with an advanced solid tumor such as melanoma, head and neck, liver or kidney cancer. Sample: CD4+ or CD8+ T cells sorted from blood, taken in a trial of the OX40 agonist ivuxolimab. V usage is TRBV4-1 and J usage is TRBJ1-5, with a weak D call TRBD1 (5 bases). The CDR3 loop reads CASSGGSSNQPQHF. In nucleotides, the CDR3 is TGCGCCAGCAGCGGGGGTAGTAGCAATCAGCCCCAGCATTTT.